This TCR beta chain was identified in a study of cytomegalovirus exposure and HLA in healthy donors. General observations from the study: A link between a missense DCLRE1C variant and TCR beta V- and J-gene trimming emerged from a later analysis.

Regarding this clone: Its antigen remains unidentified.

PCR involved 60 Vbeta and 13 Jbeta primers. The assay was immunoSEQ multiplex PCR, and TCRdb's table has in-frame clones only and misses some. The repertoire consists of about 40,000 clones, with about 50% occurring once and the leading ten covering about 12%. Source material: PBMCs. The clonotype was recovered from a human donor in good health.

CDR3 in amino acids: CASRPTGSGEQYF. CDR3 in DNA: TGTGCCAGCAGACCGACAGGGTCGGGGGAGCAGTACTTC. The rearrangement joins TRBV27 to TRBJ2-7; TRBD1 matches 7 bases. V was clipped by 6 bases and J by 7 bases; unmatched bases: 9. Per the germline V gene, CDR1 is MNHEY and CDR2 is SMNVEV (reference sequence). The CDR3 extends over 13 amino acids.